The text below deals with one TCR beta chain. The antigen is not known. The data are from a study of T-cell reconstitution after alpha-beta-depleted transplantation in children. Per the germline V gene, CDR1 is GTSNPN and CDR2 is SVGIG (reference sequence). Trimming took off 5 bases at V and 0 bases at J, with 8 bases between the two ends. This CDR3 has 12 residues. Unique molecular identifiers were incorporated into the prepared TCRbeta library. TCRdb independently ran MiXCR on the PCR reads; one entry per CDR3 protein. The table lists 440,000 or so distinct CDR3 sequences, roughly 44% of them singletons. Study outcomes and limitations: Newly produced T cells mostly provided counts and TCRbeta diversity after one year, as hyperexpanded clones declined. Where alpha-beta T cells came from about two months after transplant was reportedly several hundred expanded graft clones.

This receptor was taken from a girl aged 2-10 years with aplastic anemia, due to receive a stem cell transplant. The material was PBMCs, obtained before TCRalphabeta/CD19-depleted stem cell transplant. V and J are TRBV30 and TRBJ2-7; tentative D call: TRBD1 (6 bases). This chain's CDR3 is CAWEGVSYEQYF. CDR3 sequence (DNA): TGTGCCTGGGAGGGGGTCTCCTACGAGCAGTACTTC. Using reference TRBV30 and TRBJ2-7 for the parts outside the CDR3, the full variable domain is SQTIHQWPATLVQPVGSPLSLECTVEGTSNPNLYWYRQAAGRGLQLLFYSVGIGQISSEVPQNLSASRPQDRQFILSSKKLLLSDSGFYLCAWEGVSYEQYFGPGTRLTVT.